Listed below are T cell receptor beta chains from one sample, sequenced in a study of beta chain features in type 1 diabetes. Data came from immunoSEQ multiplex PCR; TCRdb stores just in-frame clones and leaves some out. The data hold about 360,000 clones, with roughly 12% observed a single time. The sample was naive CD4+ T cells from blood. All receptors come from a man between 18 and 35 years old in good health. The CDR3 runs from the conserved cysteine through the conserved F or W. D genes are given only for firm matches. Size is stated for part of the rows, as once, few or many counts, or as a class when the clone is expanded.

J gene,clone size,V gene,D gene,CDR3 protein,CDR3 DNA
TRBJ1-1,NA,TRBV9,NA,CASSVVKGETEAFF,TGTGCCAGCAGCGTAGTTAAGGGGGAAACTGAAGCTTTCTTT
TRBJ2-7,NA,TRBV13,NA,CASSLQGFSYEQYF,TGTGCCAGCAGCTTACAGGGTTTCTCCTACGAGCAGTACTTC
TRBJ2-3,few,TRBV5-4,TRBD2,CASSTISGTTDTQYF,TGTGCCAGCAGCACCATTAGCGGGACAACAGATACGCAGTATTTT
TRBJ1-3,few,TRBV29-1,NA,CSVDGEEGNTIYF,TGCAGCGTTGACGGGGAGGAGGGAAACACCATATATTTT
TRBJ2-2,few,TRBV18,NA,CASSPEGESTGELFF,TGTGCCAGCTCACCAGAGGGGGAGAGTACCGGGGAGCTGTTTTTT
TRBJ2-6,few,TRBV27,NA,CATRGAGSGANVLTF,TGTGCCACCCGGGGGGCGGGATCCGGGGCCAACGTCCTGACTTTC
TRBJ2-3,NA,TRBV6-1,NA,CASSNTDTQYF,TGTGCCAGCTCAAACACAGATACGCAGTATTTT
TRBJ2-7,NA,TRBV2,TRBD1,CASSEQGAYEQYF,TGTGCCAGCAGCGAGCAGGGGGCCTACGAGCAGTACTTC
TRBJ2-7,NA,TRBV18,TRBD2,CASSPPGLAGIYEQYF,TGTGCCAGCTCACCTCCGGGACTAGCGGGGATCTACGAGCAGTACTTC
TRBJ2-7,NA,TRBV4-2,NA,CASSQAAPGDEQYF,TGTGCCAGCAGCCAAGCAGCGCCAGGGGACGAGCAGTACTTC
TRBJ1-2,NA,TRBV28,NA,CASSNLLNYGYTF,TGTGCCAGCAGTAACCTCCTAAACTATGGCTACACCTTC
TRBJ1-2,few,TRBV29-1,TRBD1,CSVDGTGANYGYTF,TGCAGCGTGGACGGGACAGGCGCTAACTATGGCTACACCTTC
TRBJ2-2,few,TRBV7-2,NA,CASSGRYGEEDTGELFF,TGTGCCAGCAGCGGACGCTATGGGGAGGAGGACACCGGGGAGCTGTTTTTT
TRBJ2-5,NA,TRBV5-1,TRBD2,CASSLASVAGAQETQYF,TGCGCCAGCAGCTTGGCGTCTGTGGCGGGAGCCCAAGAGACCCAGTACTTC
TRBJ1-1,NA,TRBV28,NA,CASSLRQVITEAFF,TGTGCCAGCAGTTTAAGACAGGTGATCACTGAAGCTTTCTTT
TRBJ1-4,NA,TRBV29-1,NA,CSAKPDSGNEKLFF,TGCAGCGCTAAGCCGGACAGTGGAAATGAAAAACTGTTTTTT
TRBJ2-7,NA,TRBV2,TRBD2,CASSAIRRASGHSEQYF,TGTGCCAGCAGTGCTATTCGACGGGCTAGCGGGCACTCGGAGCAGTACTTC
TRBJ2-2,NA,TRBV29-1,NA,CSAEKTGAGELFF,TGCAGCGCTGAGAAAACGGGGGCCGGGGAGCTGTTTTTT
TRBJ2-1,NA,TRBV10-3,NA,CATSREKVYNEQFF,TGTGCCACCTCCCGGGAGAAAGTCTACAATGAGCAGTTCTTC
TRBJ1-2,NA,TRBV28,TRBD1,CASSFRDRSNYGYTF,TGTGCCAGCAGCTTCCGGGACAGGTCTAACTATGGCTACACCTTC
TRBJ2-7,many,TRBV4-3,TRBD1,CASSHRTGGSYEQYF,TGCGCCAGCAGCCACCGGACAGGGGGCTCCTACGAGCAGTACTTC
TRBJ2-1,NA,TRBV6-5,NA,CASSRGGGAYNEQFF,TGTGCCAGCAGTCGGGGAGGGGGGGCCTATAATGAGCAGTTCTTC
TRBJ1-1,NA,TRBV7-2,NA,CASSLEGSGTEAFF,TGTGCCAGCAGCTTGGAGGGATCGGGCACTGAAGCTTTCTTT
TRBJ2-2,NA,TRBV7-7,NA,CASSLVATGELFF,TGTGCCAGCAGCTTAGTAGCCACCGGGGAGCTGTTTTTT
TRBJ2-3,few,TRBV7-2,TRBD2,CASSSSGLAGTRADTQYF,TGTGCCAGCAGCTCCTCCGGACTAGCGGGGACTAGAGCAGATACGCAGTATTTT
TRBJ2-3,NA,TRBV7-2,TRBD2,CASIETGREGGDTQYF,TGTGCCAGCATCGAAACGGGGCGGGAGGGGGGAGATACGCAGTATTTT
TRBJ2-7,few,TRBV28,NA,CASSAGLSYEQYF,TGTGCCAGCAGTGCGGGACTCAGCTACGAGCAGTACTTC
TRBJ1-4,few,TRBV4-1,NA,CASSQEYRQDNEKLFF,TGCGCCAGCAGCCAAGAATATAGGCAGGATAATGAAAAACTGTTTTTT
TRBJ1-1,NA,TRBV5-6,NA,CASSDRENTEAFF,TGTGCCAGCAGCGACCGGGAAAACACTGAAGCTTTCTTT
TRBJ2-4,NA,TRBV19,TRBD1,CASRRDRAPQYF,TGTGCCAGTAGGAGAGACAGGGCCCCACAGTACTTC
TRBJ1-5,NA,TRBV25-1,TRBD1,CASRGQVNQPQHF,TGTGCCAGCAGAGGACAGGTCAATCAGCCCCAGCATTTT
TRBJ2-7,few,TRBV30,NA,CAWQLSSYEQYF,TGTGCCTGGCAACTAAGCTCCTACGAGCAGTACTTC
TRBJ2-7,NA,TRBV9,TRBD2,CASSVEGAGGPYEQYF,TGTGCCAGCAGCGTAGAAGGAGCGGGGGGGCCCTACGAGCAGTACTTC
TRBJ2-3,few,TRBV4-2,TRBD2,CASSPGLATDTQYF,TGTGCCAGCAGTCCCGGACTAGCGACAGATACGCAGTATTTT
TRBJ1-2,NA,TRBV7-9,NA,CASSAAVTQGNYGYTF,TGTGCCAGCAGCGCTGCTGTGACACAGGGAAACTATGGCTACACCTTC
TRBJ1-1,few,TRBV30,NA,CAWNDMNTEAFF,TGTGCCTGGAACGACATGAACACTGAAGCTTTCTTT
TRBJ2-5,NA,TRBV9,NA,CASSPPGGGTQYF,TGTGCCAGCAGCCCCCCCGGGGGAGGAACCCAGTACTTC
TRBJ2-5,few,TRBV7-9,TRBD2,CASSPELAGVLETQYF,TGTGCCAGCAGTCCTGAACTAGCGGGAGTTCTAGAGACCCAGTACTTC
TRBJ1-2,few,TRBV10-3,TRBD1,CAITTRTGSHYGYTF,TGTGCCATCACTACAAGGACAGGGAGTCACTATGGCTACACCTTC
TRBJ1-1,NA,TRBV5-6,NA,CASSLGWKAAGAFF,TGTGCCAGCAGCTTGGGTTGGAAGGCAGCCGGGGCTTTCTTT
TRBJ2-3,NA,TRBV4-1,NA,CASSQDDRGTSTDTQYF,TGCGCCAGCAGCCAAGATGACCGGGGGACTAGCACAGATACGCAGTATTTT